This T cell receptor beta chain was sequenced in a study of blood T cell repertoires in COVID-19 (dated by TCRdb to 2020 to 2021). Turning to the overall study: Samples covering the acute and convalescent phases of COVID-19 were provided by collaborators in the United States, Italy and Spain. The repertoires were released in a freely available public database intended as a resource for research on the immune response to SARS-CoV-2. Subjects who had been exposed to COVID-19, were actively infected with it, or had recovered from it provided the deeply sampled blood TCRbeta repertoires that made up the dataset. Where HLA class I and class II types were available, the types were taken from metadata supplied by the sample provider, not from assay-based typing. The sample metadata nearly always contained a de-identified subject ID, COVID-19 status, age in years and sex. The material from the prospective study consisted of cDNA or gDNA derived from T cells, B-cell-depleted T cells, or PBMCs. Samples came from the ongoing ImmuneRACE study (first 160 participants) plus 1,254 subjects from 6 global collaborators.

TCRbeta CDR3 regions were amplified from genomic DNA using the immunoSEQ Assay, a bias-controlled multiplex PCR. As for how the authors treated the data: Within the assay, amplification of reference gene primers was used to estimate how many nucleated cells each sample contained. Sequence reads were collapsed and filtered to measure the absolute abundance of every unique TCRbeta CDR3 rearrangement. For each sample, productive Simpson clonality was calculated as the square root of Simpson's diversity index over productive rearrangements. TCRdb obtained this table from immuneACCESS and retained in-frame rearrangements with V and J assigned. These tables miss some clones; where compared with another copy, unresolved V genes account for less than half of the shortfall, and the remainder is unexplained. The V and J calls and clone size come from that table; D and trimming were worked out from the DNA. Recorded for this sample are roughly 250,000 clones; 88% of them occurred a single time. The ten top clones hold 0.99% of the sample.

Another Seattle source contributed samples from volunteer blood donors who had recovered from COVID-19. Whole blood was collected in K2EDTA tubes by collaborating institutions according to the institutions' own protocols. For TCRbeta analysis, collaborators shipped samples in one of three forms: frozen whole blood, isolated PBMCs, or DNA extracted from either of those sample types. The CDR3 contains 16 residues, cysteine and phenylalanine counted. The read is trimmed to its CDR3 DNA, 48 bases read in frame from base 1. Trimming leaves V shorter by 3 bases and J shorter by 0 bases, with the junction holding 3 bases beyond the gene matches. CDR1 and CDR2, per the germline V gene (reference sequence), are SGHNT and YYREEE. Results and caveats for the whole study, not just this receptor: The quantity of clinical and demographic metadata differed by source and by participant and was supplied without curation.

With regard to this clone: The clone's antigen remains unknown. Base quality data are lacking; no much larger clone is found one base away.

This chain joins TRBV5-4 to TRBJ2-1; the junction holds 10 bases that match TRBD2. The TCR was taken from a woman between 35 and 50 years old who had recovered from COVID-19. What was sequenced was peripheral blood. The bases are TGTGCCAGCAGCTCCGTAGCGGGGGGCTCCTACAATGAGCAGTTCTTC. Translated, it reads CASSSVAGGSYNEQFF.